Presented here are 25 T cell receptor beta chains from one specimen sequenced in a study of blood T cell repertoires in COVID-19. The method was immunoSEQ multiplex PCR; TCRdb's version includes in-frame clones alone and lacks a portion of them. The sample includes 10,000 or so clones, more than 80% of them seen just once. The sample comprised peripheral blood. The receptors originated from a human donor in a cohort sampled during active COVID-19.

This sequence joins TRBV19 and TRBJ1-1, with 7 bases aligning to TRBD1. V was pared by 4 bases and J by 0 bases, with 17 bases of the junction left unmatched. Germline loops: CDR1 LNHDA, CDR2 SQIVND (reference sequence). The CDR3 consists of 19 residues. CDR3 in amino acids: CASSKVPGQPRDVNTEAFF. The CDR3 DNA follows: TGTGCCAGTAGTAAAGTCCCGGGACAGCCAAGGGATGTGAACACTGAAGCTTTCTTT.

This clone was detected once. The V call is TRBV5-4, the J call TRBJ1-2, with a possible D match to TRBD1 (5 bases). V was cut by 4 bases and J by 6 bases, with 19 bases left in between. The CDR3 covers 15 residues. Germline CDR1 is SGHNT and CDR2 is YYREEE (reference sequence). CDR3 DNA sequence: TGTGCCAGCAGCCAGGCGCTCAGGGAGGGGCATGGCTACACCTTC. It encodes CASSQALREGHGYTF.

The J gene is TRBJ1-1, the V gene TRBV18; 7 bases fit TRBD1. The CDR3 is 13 amino acids. Germline lookup yields CDR1 KGHSH and CDR2 LQKENI. Trimming at V came to 4 bases and at J to 13 bases, leaving 12 bases not matched to a gene. In nucleotides, the CDR3 is TGTGCCAGCTCACTACAGGGGCCCGCCAGTGGTTTCTTT. Its protein is CASSLQGPASGFF. The full variable domain, completed using reference TRBV18 and TRBJ1-1, is NAGVMQNPRHLVRRRGQEARLRCSPMKGHSHVYWYRQLPEEGLKFMVYLQKENIIDESGMPKERFSAEFPKEGPSILRIQQVVRGDSAAYFCASSLQGPASGFFGQGTRLTVV.

V gene TRBV27 combines with J gene TRBJ2-1; the D gene is possibly TRBD2 (5 bases). Between the trimmed V and J ends, which lost 11 bases and 4 bases, there was a span of 12 bases. There are 12 residues in the CDR3. Germline V gives CDR1 MNHEY, CDR2 SMNVEV (reference sequence). The CDR3 nucleotides are TGTGCCGCCCGGGATAGGTACAATGAGCAGTTCTTC. Protein product: CAARDRYNEQFF.

The CDR3 DNA follows: TGTGCCAGCAGCGTACCAGCGGGGGCCTACGAGCAGTACTTC. Translation: CASSVPAGAYEQYF. This chain uses TRBV2 with TRBJ2-7, with 8 bases identical to TRBD2. Germline loops: CDR1 SNHLY, CDR2 FYNNEI. V lost 6 bases, J lost 2 bases, and 6 bases stayed unmatched. The length of the CDR3 is 14 residues. Combining the CDR3 with reference TRBV2 and TRBJ2-7 gives the whole variable domain EPEVTQTPSHQVTQMGQEVILRCVPISNHLYFYWYRQILGQKVEFLVSFYNNEISEKSEIFDDQFSVERPDGSNFTLKIRSTKLEDSAMYFCASSVPAGAYEQYFGPGTRLTVT.

The chain employs TRBV6-5 and TRBJ2-1, with 7 bases aligning to TRBD2. V lost 4 bases and J lost 9; bases outside the gene matches: 12. The CDR3 is made up of 15 amino acids. From germline, CDR1 is MNHEY and CDR2 SVGAGI. The CDR3 here is CASSSRRGRASEQFF. The CDR3, as DNA: TGTGCCAGCAGTTCCCGACGAGGGAGGGCTAGTGAGCAGTTCTTC.

The chain couples TRBV10-3 to TRBJ1-5, with unresolved D. This CDR3 comprises 14 residues. Deletions cut 3 bases from V and 0 bases from J, with 6 bases between. Germline values: CDR1 ENHRY, CDR2 SYGVKD. CDR3 DNA: TGTGCCATCAGTGATGAGAATAGCAATCAGCCCCAGCATTTT. Protein product: CAISDENSNQPQHF.

The table lists this clone with a few counts. This rearrangement joins TRBV7-9 to TRBJ1-5; 10 positions agree with TRBD1. Germline V gene lookup returns CDR1 SEHNR and CDR2 FQNEAQ (reference sequence). J lost 1 base, V lost 7 bases, and 4 bases had no gene match. There are 15 residues in the CDR3. The CDR3 protein is CASKGTGASNQPQHF. DNA of the CDR3: TGTGCCAGCAAGGGGACAGGGGCCAGCAATCAGCCCCAGCATTTT.

The V and J genes are TRBV24-1 and TRBJ1-5; TRBD1 might be the D (6 bases). The CDR3 consists of 15 residues. Per germline, CDR1 KGHDR and CDR2 SFDVKD. V was clipped by 3 bases and J by 3 bases, with 11 bases between them. DNA for the CDR3: TGTGCCACCAGTGATACAGGGAAGGACAATCAGCCCCAGCATTTT. Residues: CATSDTGKDNQPQHF.

V gene TRBV3-1 (or the pseudogene TRBV3-2) combines with J gene TRBJ2-5, with a possible D match to TRBD1 (6 bases). The CDR3 covers 12 residues. Germline CDR1 LGHDT, CDR2 YNNKEL (reference sequence). Trimming left V 3 bases short and J 9 bases short, with 11 bases between. The CDR3 DNA sequence: TGTGCCAGCAGCCAGGGCAAGGGGGCCCAGTACTTC. Protein: CASSQGKGAQYF.

V usage is TRBV6-6 and J usage is TRBJ1-4; D might be TRBD1 (6 bases). This CDR3 spans 15 amino acids. Germline assignment: CDR1 MNHNY and CDR2 SVGAGI (reference sequence). Trimming removed 5 bases from V and 6 bases from J, with 16 bases in between. CDR3 region: CASSPRGGADEKLFF. The CDR3 DNA follows: TGTGCCAGCAGTCCACGCGGGGGGGCGGATGAAAAACTGTTTTTT.

The chain has TRBV6-2 or TRBV6-3 and TRBJ2-7; perhaps TRBD2 as D (7 bases). Germline lookup yields CDR1 MNHEY and CDR2 SVGEGT. This CDR3 is 16 amino acids long. Trimming removed 0 bases at V and 0 bases at J, with 12 bases between. This chain's CDR3 is CASSYSGGGASYEQYF. CDR3 in DNA: TGTGCCAGCAGTTACTCCGGCGGGGGCGCCTCCTACGAGCAGTACTTC.

V and J are TRBV30 and TRBJ1-6; D not resolved. Germline CDR1 and CDR2: GTSNPN and SVGIG (reference sequence). Trimming shortened V by 4 bases and J by 3 bases, and 10 bases separated the two germline ends. This CDR3 has 14 amino acids. The CDR3 protein is CAWNSRGYNSPLHF. CDR3 in DNA: TGTGCCTGGAATTCCCGGGGCTATAATTCACCCCTCCACTTT. The whole variable domain, filled in from reference TRBV30 and TRBJ1-6, reads SQTIHQWPATLVQPVGSPLSLECTVEGTSNPNLYWYRQAAGRGLQLLFYSVGIGQISSEVPQNLSASRPQDRQFILSSKKLLLSDSGFYLCAWNSRGYNSPLHFGNGTRLTVT.

V usage is TRBV20-1 and J usage is TRBJ1-2, with D unclear. Germline loops: CDR1 DFQATT, CDR2 SNEGSKA (reference sequence). Trimming cost V 6 bases and J 7 bases, with 12 bases left between them. The CDR3 has 11 residues. CDR3 nucleotides: TGCAGTGCCCTCCTTGTGGCTGGCTACACCTTC. As protein: CSALLVAGYTF.

The chain combines TRBV7-2 with TRBJ2-7; 9 positions match TRBD2. CDR3 size: 15 residues. CDR1 is SGHTA and CDR2 is FQGNSA in the germline V gene. V gave up 3 bases and J gave up 2 bases; unmatched junction bases: 5. The CDR3 reads CASSLTSGGTYEQYF. CDR3 bases: TGTGCCAGCAGCTTGACTAGCGGCGGTACCTACGAGCAGTACTTC.

In its sample, this clone was seen a few times. The chain is built from TRBV4-1 and TRBJ2-7; D is perhaps TRBD2 (5 bases). This CDR3 is 13 amino acids long. Germline-derived CDR1 and CDR2 are MGHRA and YSYEKL. The V end lost 5 bases, the J end lost 3 bases, and 11 bases lay between the germline ends. The CDR3 region has the DNA TGCGCCAGCAGCAATCTAGGGAGCTACGAGCAGTACTTC. It translates to CASSNLGSYEQYF.

V usage is TRBV2 and J usage is TRBJ1-5, with D hard to call. The CDR3 is 13 amino acids. Germline CDR1 reads SNHLY; CDR2 reads FYNNEI. Trimming took off 8 bases at V and 4 bases at J, with 12 bases between the two ends. CDR3 DNA sequence: TGTGCCAGCGCGAGTCTTCAAAATCAGCCCCAGCATTTT. Translated, it gives CASASLQNQPQHF.

This clone has only a few counts. The chain joins TRBV24-1 to TRBJ2-3; D perhaps matches TRBD1 (6 bases). The CDR3 loop spans 12 amino acids. Germline values: CDR1 KGHDR, CDR2 SFDVKD. The V end was cut by 6 bases, the J end by 6 bases, with 9 bases between. The CDR3 sequence: CATSKRGDTQYF. DNA for the CDR3: TGTGCCACCAGTAAGAGGGGGGATACGCAGTATTTT.

The gene calls are TRBV13 and TRBJ1-3; TRBD1 matches at 7 bases. The CDR3 sequence is 15 residues long. CDR1 PRHDT and CDR2 FYEKMQ come from the germline V gene (reference sequence). V trimming: 5 bases; J trimming: 0 bases; junction bases outside the gene matches: 4. The CDR3 here is CASSPWTGSGNTIYF. As DNA, the CDR3 is TGTGCCAGCAGCCCCTGGACAGGCTCTGGAAACACCATATATTTT.

The DNA of the CDR3 is TGTGCCAGCAGCGTCCAAGGGACAGGGAACACCGGGGAGCTGTTTTTT. Amino acid sequence: CASSVQGTGNTGELFF. The chain recombines TRBV9 with TRBJ2-2; TRBD1 aligns across 8 bases. This CDR3 is built from 16 residues. Per the germline V gene, CDR1 is SGDLS and CDR2 is YYNGEE. Trimming at V came to 2 bases and at J to 1 base, leaving 4 bases not matched to a gene.

The chain employs TRBV24-1 and TRBJ2-1; D perhaps matches TRBD1 (6 bases). The CDR3 has 12 amino acids. Trimming left V 6 bases short and J 8 bases short, with 10 bases between. Looked up from germline, CDR1 is KGHDR and CDR2 is SFDVKD. The CDR3 DNA follows: TGTGCCACCAGTTTGGGGGCGCATGAGCAGTTCTTC. Translation gives CATSLGAHEQFF.

CDR3 residues: CASSSTGVGTEAFF. The CDR3 nucleotides are TGTGCCAGCAGTTCGACAGGGGTAGGCACTGAAGCTTTCTTT. The chain combines TRBV27 with TRBJ1-1, with TRBD1 identical over 8 bases. The V gene end was trimmed by 4 bases and the J gene end by 4 bases; junction bases not matched to a gene: 5. Germline V CDR1 and CDR2: MNHEY, SMNVEV (reference sequence). The CDR3 runs 14 residues.

This clone occurred once. The CDR3 spells CASSPRQGADTQYF. CDR3 DNA sequence: TGTGCCAGCAGTCCTCGACAGGGTGCAGATACGCAGTATTTT. The V and J genes are TRBV27 and TRBJ2-3; 7 bases are shared with TRBD1. From germline, CDR1 is MNHEY and CDR2 SMNVEV (reference sequence). The CDR3 has 14 amino acids. V trimming: 5 bases; J trimming: 4 bases; junction bases outside the gene matches: 6.

This chain links TRBV18 with TRBJ2-3, with D perhaps TRBD2 (5 bases). The length of the CDR3 is 16 residues. The germline CDR1 and CDR2 sequences are KGHSH and LQKENI. V lost 3 bases and J lost 1, with 14 bases in between. This CDR3 is CASSPVGVAGTDTQYF. The CDR3 DNA reads TGTGCCAGCTCACCGGTGGGAGTCGCTGGCACAGATACGCAGTATTTT.

In DNA form, the CDR3 reads TGTGCCAGCAGCTTGGAGGGGGTAGCGGGGACCGAGCAGTACTTC. This translates into CASSLEGVAGTEQYF. V usage is TRBV5-6 and J usage is TRBJ2-7; 8 nucleotides agree with TRBD2. The CDR3 runs to 15 residues. The J segment lost 6 bases and the V segment lost 0 bases, leaving 8 bases of the junction unmatched. CDR1 is SGHDT, CDR2 YYEEEE, per germline.